Detailed here is one TCR beta chain. The Seattle patients joined while their infection was active and were tracked longitudinally afterward. Sequenced by immunoSEQ multiplex PCR; TCRdb stores in-frame clones only, minus some. The sample includes about 480,000 clones, 89% of them seen just once. This CDR3 contains 11 residues. V gave up 7 bases and J gave up 11 bases; unmatched junction bases: 7. The data belong to a study of blood T cell repertoires in COVID-19. Study details: Samples representing acute and convalescent COVID-19 were sourced from the United States, Italy and Spain. In each case, the material was cDNA or gDNA derived from T cells, B-cell-depleted T cells, or PBMCs.

This receptor was obtained from a man younger than 35 with COVID-19, enrolled during active disease. Source material: peripheral blood. This chain links TRBV12-3 or TRBV12-4 with TRBJ1-1; 7 bases align to TRBD1. The CDR3 spells CASTDREGAFF. CDR3 in DNA: TGTGCCAGCACCGACAGGGAAGGTGCTTTCTTT.